The 29 T cell receptor beta chains in this list originate from one sample, sequenced in a study of cytomegalovirus exposure and HLA in healthy donors. It was with 60 Vbeta and 13 Jbeta primers that the PCR ran. The repertoire was sequenced with immunoSEQ multiplex PCR; TCRdb's copy has only in-frame clones and lacks some. The sample consists of 140,000 to 150,000 clones, roughly 77% of them appearing once. Material: PBMCs. These receptors came from a male donor in good health and CMV-seronegative.

The chain joins TRBV5-1 to TRBJ1-6; maybe TRBD1 (6 bases). Germline V lookup: CDR1 SGHRS, CDR2 YFSETQ. The CDR3 runs to 15 residues. Deletions cut 1 base from V and 10 bases from J, with 15 bases between. The CDR3 spells CASSLSQGFVSPLHF. CDR3 DNA: TGCGCCAGCAGCTTGTCACAGGGCTTTGTCTCACCCCTCCACTTT.

This clone was seen more than once but under ten times. The chain couples TRBV9 to TRBJ2-6; a possible D gene is TRBD1 (5 bases). The CDR3 length is 18 residues. CDR1 and CDR2 (germline): SGDLS, YYNGEE. The V gene lost 0 bases and the J gene lost 0 bases, with 13 bases spanning the gap. CDR3 in amino acids: CASSVAPGPSSGANVLTF. The DNA of the CDR3 is TGTGCCAGCAGCGTAGCCCCAGGGCCTTCCTCTGGGGCCAACGTCCTGACTTTC.

The J gene is TRBJ1-1, the V gene TRBV18; D might be TRBD1 (6 bases). Germline V lookup: CDR1 KGHSH, CDR2 LQKENI. Between the trimmed V and J ends, which lost 1 base and 4 bases, there was a span of 16 bases. This CDR3 has 16 amino acids. The CDR3 nucleotides are TGTGCCAGCTCACCACGGCGGGGAGGGGGGAGCACTGAAGCTTTCTTT. Protein sequence: CASSPRRGGGSTEAFF.

This clone was observed a handful of times. The chain carries TRBV5-1 and TRBJ2-1; D is perhaps TRBD1 (6 bases). This CDR3 has 14 amino acids. Germline assignment: CDR1 SGHRS and CDR2 YFSETQ. The V end was cut by 4 bases, the J end by 2 bases, with 10 bases between. The CDR3 coding sequence is TGCGCCAGCAGCGGCAGGGGTCCCTACAATGAGCAGTTCTTC. This translates into CASSGRGPYNEQFF.

The chain employs TRBV4-1 and TRBJ1-3, with unresolved D. The CDR3 is 13 residues long. Germline values: CDR1 MGHRA, CDR2 YSYEKL. Between the trimmed V and J ends, which lost 0 bases and 5 bases, there was a span of 5 bases. CDR3 in amino acids: CASSQEHRNTIYF. The CDR3 nucleotides read TGCGCCAGCAGCCAAGAACACAGAAACACCATATATTTT.

This clone was found a few times. CDR3 in DNA: TGTGCCAGCAGTTTCCCGTCCCCGAGGATAGGACTAGCGGGAGGAAGGTCCTACGAGCAGTACTTC. Amino acid sequence: CASSFPSPRIGLAGGRSYEQYF. The chain uses TRBV27 and TRBJ2-7; 14 bases align to TRBD2. Germline-derived CDR1 and CDR2 are MNHEY and SMNVEV (reference sequence). The CDR3 covers 22 residues. V lost 3 bases, J lost 1 base, and 20 bases stayed unmatched.

The CDR3 coding sequence is TGCGCCAGCAGTGATGGGCCCGCCTATGGCTACACCTTC. This codes for CASSDGPAYGYTF. V usage is TRBV10-2 and J usage is TRBJ1-2; D ambiguous. V lost 3 bases to trimming and J lost 4 bases, with 9 bases between them. This CDR3 has 13 residues. CDR1 is WSHSY and CDR2 is SAAADI in the germline V gene.

This chain joins TRBV18 and TRBJ1-4; D is undetermined. Germline V lookup: CDR1 KGHSH, CDR2 LQKENI. Trimming left V 2 bases short and J 7 bases short, with 8 bases between. The CDR3 runs to 13 residues. CDR3 region: CASSPTIGEKLFF. CDR3 in DNA: TGTGCCAGCTCACCAACAATTGGTGAAAAACTGTTTTTT. The variable domain in full, completed from reference TRBV18 and TRBJ1-4, reads NAGVMQNPRHLVRRRGQEARLRCSPMKGHSHVYWYRQLPEEGLKFMVYLQKENIIDESGMPKERFSAEFPKEGPSILRIQQVVRGDSAAYFCASSPTIGEKLFFGSGTQLSVL.

The chain uses TRBV6-1 and TRBJ1-1; no reliable D call. The V and J ends lost 7 bases and 3 bases respectively, with 12 bases between them. The germline CDR1 and CDR2 sequences are MNHNS and SASEGT. This CDR3 is built from 13 residues. In DNA, the CDR3 is TGTGCCAGCATCCAGGAGAGGGACACTGAAGCTTTCTTT. Encoded protein: CASIQERDTEAFF.

The rearrangement uses TRBV29-1 and TRBJ2-1; D unresolved. The germline CDR1 and CDR2 sequences are SQVTM and ANQGSEA. The length of the CDR3 is 11 residues. The V and J ends lost 7 bases and 8 bases respectively, with 12 bases between them. The CDR3 sequence is CSGHEPYEQFF. Here the CDR3 DNA reads TGCAGCGGACATGAGCCCTATGAGCAGTTCTTC.

The gene calls are TRBV9 and TRBJ2-5; 15 nucleotides line up with TRBD2. V shed 3 bases and J 5 bases; nucleotides not matched to a gene: 11. The CDR3 contains 18 residues. Germline V CDR1 and CDR2: SGDLS, YYNGEE. The CDR3 here is CASSAGLAGGPPWETQYF. The DNA of the CDR3 is TGTGCCAGCAGCGCCGGACTAGCGGGGGGGCCCCCCTGGGAGACCCAGTACTTC.

The V call is TRBV25-1, the J call TRBJ2-1; TRBD1 matches 7 bases. V shed 6 bases and J 7 bases; nucleotides not matched to a gene: 6. CDR3 length: 13 amino acids. Germline V gene lookup returns CDR1 MGHDK and CDR2 SYGVNS. CDR3 sequence reads: CASRRGQPNEQFF. The CDR3, as DNA: TGTGCCAGCAGGAGGGGGCAGCCAAATGAGCAGTTCTTC.

This clone showed up just a few times. The chain joins TRBV6-1 to TRBJ2-1; TRBD2 aligns across 11 bases. This CDR3 spans 18 amino acids. Germline loops: CDR1 MNHNS, CDR2 SASEGT. The V gene end was trimmed by 3 bases and the J gene end by 1 base; junction bases not matched to a gene: 8. The CDR3 nucleotides are TGTGCCAGCAGTGACCCTGGGACTAGCGGCCTATCCTACAATGAGCAGTTCTTC. Protein: CASSDPGTSGLSYNEQFF.

This clone has only one observation. The chain couples TRBV2 to TRBJ2-1, with D maybe TRBD2 (5 bases). Germline V CDR1 and CDR2: SNHLY, FYNNEI. The germline V and J ends were trimmed by 7 bases and 7 bases, with 23 bases remaining between them. This CDR3 region has 16 residues. The CDR3 protein is CASTPPGVGAYNEQFF. The CDR3 DNA reads as TGTGCCAGCACCCCCCCCGGGGTAGGAGCTTATAATGAGCAGTTCTTC.

The sample holds one count of this clone. The rearrangement uses TRBV10-3 and TRBJ2-1; D perhaps matches TRBD1 (5 bases). V dropped 3 bases and J dropped 3 bases, with 15 bases sitting between them. The CDR3 is made up of 16 amino acids. The germline V gene has CDR1 ENHRY and CDR2 SYGVKD. The CDR3 DNA follows: TGTGCCATCAGTGACTATGGGCAGGGTTACTACAATGAGCAGTTCTTC. Translated: CAISDYGQGYYNEQFF.

This clone was recorded a few times. The chain links TRBV7-8 to TRBJ1-2; perhaps TRBD1 as D (6 bases). V was pared by 5 bases and J by 7 bases, with 17 bases between. This CDR3 contains 14 residues. CDR1 is SGHVS, CDR2 FQNEAQ, per germline. Here the CDR3 reads CASSPPNRVGGYTF. DNA of the CDR3: TGTGCCAGCAGCCCCCCTAACAGGGTTGGTGGCTACACCTTC.

V usage is TRBV6-5 and J usage is TRBJ1-2; TRBD1 might be the D (5 bases). Trimming removed 8 bases from V and 5 bases from J, with 18 bases in between. The CDR3 has 14 residues. The germline V gene has CDR1 MNHEY and CDR2 SVGAGI. The CDR3 loop is CASATNRGGYGYTF. The CDR3 coding sequence is TGTGCCAGCGCTACGAATAGGGGTGGTTATGGCTACACCTTC.

The chain joins TRBV18 to TRBJ2-2, with D unclear. V was trimmed by 3 bases and J by 7 bases, leaving 6 bases between them. The germline gives CDR1 KGHSH, CDR2 LQKENI. The CDR3 runs 12 residues. CDR3 in amino acids: CASSPPGGELFF. As DNA, the CDR3 is TGTGCCAGCTCACCTCCGGGCGGGGAGCTGTTTTTT.

J is TRBJ2-1 and V is TRBV7-3, with D tentatively TRBD1 (6 bases). CDR3 size: 13 residues. V was trimmed by 5 bases and J by 5 bases, leaving 10 bases between them. Per germline, CDR1 SGHTA and CDR2 FQGTGA. CDR3: CASSIGQNNEQFF. In nucleotides, the CDR3 is TGTGCCAGCAGCATCGGACAGAACAATGAGCAGTTCTTC.

This rearrangement joins TRBV6-1 to TRBJ2-1; D not resolved. The CDR3 has 14 residues. Per the germline V gene, CDR1 is MNHNS and CDR2 is SASEGT. The V and J ends lost 0 bases and 5 bases respectively, with 8 bases between them. The CDR3 protein is CASSEAGTDNEQFF. The DNA for the CDR3 is TGTGCCAGCAGTGAAGCAGGCACAGACAATGAGCAGTTCTTC.

The chain is built from TRBV4-1 and TRBJ2-7; 9 positions agree with TRBD1. V lost 0 bases and J lost 3; bases outside the gene matches: 9. The CDR3 covers 17 residues. Germline CDR1 and CDR2: MGHRA and YSYEKL. The DNA of the CDR3 is TGCGCCAGCAGCCAAGATTCAGGGGACAGGGCCATCTACGAGCAGTACTTC. Amino acids: CASSQDSGDRAIYEQYF.

J is TRBJ1-2 and V is TRBV7-9; the D gene is possibly TRBD1 (5 bases). V was cut by 5 bases and J by 7 bases, with 11 bases left in between. CDR1 and CDR2 (germline): SEHNR, FQNEAQ (reference sequence). The CDR3 is 12 residues long. The chain's CDR3 is CASSTSGFGYTF. CDR3 coding DNA: TGTGCCAGCAGCACCTCAGGGTTTGGCTACACCTTC.

CDR3 in amino acids: CASSLSSHFYQYF. The CDR3 DNA reads as TGTGCCAGCAGTTTATCCTCGCACTTTTATCAGTACTTC. V is TRBV27 and J is TRBJ2-7; D unclear. The germline V and J ends were trimmed by 0 bases and 10 bases, with 13 bases remaining between them. This CDR3 comprises 13 residues. Germline loops: CDR1 MNHEY, CDR2 SMNVEV (reference sequence).

This chain uses TRBV18 with TRBJ2-5; TRBD1 aligns across 9 bases. The end of the DNA aligns better with TRBJ2-7, so the J call may be wrong. CDR3 size: 14 residues. Germline values: CDR1 KGHSH, CDR2 LQKENI. Here the CDR3 DNA reads TGTGCCAGCTCACCGGGACAGGGTACCTACGAGCAGTACTTC. Its translation: CASSPGQGTYEQYF.

This chain links TRBV21-1 with TRBJ1-6. TRBV21-1 is tagged as a pseudogene. The CDR3 consists of 18 residues. CDR3 residues: CASSKGGVRRSYNSPLHF. The CDR3 region has the DNA TGTGCCAGCAGCAAGGGCGGGGTAAGAAGGTCCTATAATTCACCCCTCCACTTT.

The genes are TRBV19 and TRBJ1-2; 9 bases align to TRBD1. The V gene end was trimmed by 6 bases and the J gene end by 2 bases; junction bases not matched to a gene: 19. The germline V gene encodes CDR1 LNHDA and CDR2 SQIVND (reference sequence). CDR3 size: 19 residues. CDR3 sequence reads: CASSAARDRVFRGNYGYTF. CDR3 nucleotides: TGTGCCAGTAGCGCTGCGAGGGACAGGGTATTCAGGGGGAACTATGGCTACACCTTC.

The chain couples TRBV25-1 to TRBJ1-4; TRBD1 is a possible D gene (5 bases). Trimming removed 5 bases from V and 7 bases from J, with 14 bases in between. CDR1 and CDR2 from the germline V gene are MGHDK and SYGVNS. The CDR3 runs 14 residues. The CDR3 spells CASSQRTGGEKLFF. The CDR3 DNA is TGTGCCAGCAGTCAGAGGACCGGGGGTGAAAAACTGTTTTTT.

The V call is TRBV27, the J call TRBJ2-1; 9 bases align to TRBD1. The trim removed 2 bases at V and 7 bases at J, leaving 6 bases unmatched. CDR3 length: 15 amino acids. The germline CDR1 and CDR2 sequences are MNHEY and SMNVEV (reference sequence). CDR3 DNA: TGTGCCAGCAGTTTAGTGGGACAGGGAGGGAATGAGCAGTTCTTC. Encoded protein: CASSLVGQGGNEQFF.

This chain connects TRBV28 to TRBJ2-2; a possible D gene is TRBD1 (6 bases). V was pared by 3 bases and J by 6 bases, with 14 bases between. Germline V CDR1 and CDR2: MDHEN, SYDVKM. The CDR3 is 15 amino acids. The DNA of the CDR3 is TGTGCCAGCAGTTTTTCCAGGGGCTCATCCGGGGAGCTGTTTTTT. Its protein product is CASSFSRGSSGELFF.